This T cell receptor beta chain was profiled in a study of T-cell memory formation after mild COVID-19. TCRdb reprocessed the 5' RACE reads with MiXCR, giving one entry per CDR3 protein. Of a few hundred thousand distinct CDR3 sequences in the sample, more than 20% were seen once. This receptor was obtained from an adult woman who had mild COVID-19 (a few samples of this study predate the infection). Cell type and time point are not known. Material for sequencing was PBMCs or a T cell subset sorted from them (not recorded which).

CDR3 residues: CSARSYTTGELFF. Written as DNA, the CDR3 is TGCAGTGCTAGATCGTACACCACCGGGGAGCTGTTTTTT. V is TRBV20-1 and J is TRBJ2-2; D is ambiguous. Trimming shortened V by 2 bases and J by 4 bases, and 8 bases separated the two germline ends. This CDR3 comprises 13 residues. Germline values: CDR1 DFQATT, CDR2 SNEGSKA (reference sequence).